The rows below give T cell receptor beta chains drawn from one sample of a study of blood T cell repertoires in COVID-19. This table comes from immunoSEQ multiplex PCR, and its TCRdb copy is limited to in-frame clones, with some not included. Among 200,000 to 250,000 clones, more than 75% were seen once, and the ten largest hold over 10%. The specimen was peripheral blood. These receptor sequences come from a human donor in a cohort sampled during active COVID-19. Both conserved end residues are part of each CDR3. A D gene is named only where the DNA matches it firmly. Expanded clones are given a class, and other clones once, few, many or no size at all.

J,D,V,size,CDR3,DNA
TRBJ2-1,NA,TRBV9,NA,CASSANPSQDNEQFF,TGTGCCAGCAGCGCCAACCCGAGCCAGGACAATGAGCAGTTCTTC
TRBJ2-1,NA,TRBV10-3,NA,CAISERSQRRGQYNEQFF,TGTGCCATCAGTGAGAGGTCCCAGAGGAGGGGCCAGTACAATGAGCAGTTCTTC
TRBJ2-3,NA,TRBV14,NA,CASSPLRGDTQYF,TGTGCCAGCAGCCCTCTCAGGGGAGATACGCAGTATTTT
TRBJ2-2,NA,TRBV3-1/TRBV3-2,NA,CASSQDKRGTGELFF,TGTGCCAGCAGCCAAGATAAAAGGGGCACCGGGGAGCTGTTTTTT
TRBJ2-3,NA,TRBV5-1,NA,CASSLAADTQYF,TGCGCCAGCAGCTTGGCCGCGGATACGCAGTATTTT
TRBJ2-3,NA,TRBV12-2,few,CASRRQGATDTQYF,TGTGCAAGTCGCCGGCAGGGGGCTACAGATACGCAGTATTTT
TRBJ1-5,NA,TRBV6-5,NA,CASKSLSGRGQPQHF,TGTGCCAGCAAGAGTCTTTCAGGGAGGGGTCAGCCCCAGCATTTT
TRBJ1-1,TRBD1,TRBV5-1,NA,CASTPTGGRSEAFF,TGCGCCAGCACCCCTACAGGGGGTCGCTCTGAAGCTTTCTTT
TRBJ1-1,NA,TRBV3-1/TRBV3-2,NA,CASSLRTADPLFF,TGTGCCAGCAGCCTTAGGACAGCCGATCCCCTTTTCTTT
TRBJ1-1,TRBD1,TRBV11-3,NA,CASSPGTGGGPEAFF,TGTGCCAGCAGCCCCGGGACAGGGGGCGGTCCTGAAGCTTTCTTT
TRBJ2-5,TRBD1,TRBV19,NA,CASTGTGGLMSQYF,TGTGCCTCCACCGGGACAGGGGGCCTCATGTCCCAGTACTTC
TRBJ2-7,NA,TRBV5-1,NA,CASSLGDSSYEQYF,TGCGCCAGCAGCTTGGGTGACAGTTCCTACGAGCAGTACTTC
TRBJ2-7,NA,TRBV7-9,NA,CASRRTETYEQYF,TGTGCCAGCAGGAGGACAGAGACCTACGAGCAGTACTTC
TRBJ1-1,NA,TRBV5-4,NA,CASSHSLGQSSEAFF,TGTGCCAGCAGCCACTCTTTAGGACAATCATCTGAAGCTTTCTTT
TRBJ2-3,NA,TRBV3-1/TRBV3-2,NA,CASSQDRAASTQYF,TGTGCCAGCAGCCAAGACAGGGCGGCGAGTACGCAGTATTTT
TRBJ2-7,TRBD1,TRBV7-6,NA,CASSSSRDRPYEQYF,TGTGCCAGCAGCTCTTCCCGGGACAGGCCCTACGAGCAGTACTTC
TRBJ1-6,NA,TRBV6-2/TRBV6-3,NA,CASSSPGSYHSPLHF,TGTGCCAGCAGTTCTCCGGGATCCTATCATTCACCCCTCCACTTT
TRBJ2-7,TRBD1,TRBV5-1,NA,CASTTGDEQYF,TGCGCCAGCACCACAGGGGACGAGCAGTACTTC
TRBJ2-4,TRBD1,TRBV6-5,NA,CASSPTGDTKNIQYF,TGTGCCAGCAGTCCGACAGGGGACACCAAAAACATTCAGTACTTC
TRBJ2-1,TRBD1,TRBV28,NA,CASSSFTGEGNNEQFF,TGTGCCAGCAGTTCCTTTACAGGGGAAGGCAACAATGAGCAGTTCTTC
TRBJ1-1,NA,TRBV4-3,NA,CASSQVLQRGVEGEAFF,TGCGCCAGCAGCCAAGTCCTTCAGAGGGGTGTGGAGGGTGAAGCTTTCTTT
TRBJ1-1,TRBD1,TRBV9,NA,CASSAGQGSSVTEAFF,TGTGCCAGCAGCGCGGGACAGGGGAGTTCGGTCACTGAAGCTTTCTTT
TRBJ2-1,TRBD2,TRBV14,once,CASSQGEGKYNEQFF,TGTGCCAGCAGCCAAGGGGAGGGTAAGTACAATGAGCAGTTCTTC
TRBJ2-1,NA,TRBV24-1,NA,CATSEGGGVGNEQFF,TGTGCCACCAGTGAAGGAGGGGGCGTTGGCAATGAGCAGTTCTTC
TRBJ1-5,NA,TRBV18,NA,CASSPPGNNQPQHF,TGTGCCAGCTCACCACCCGGGAACAATCAGCCCCAGCATTTT
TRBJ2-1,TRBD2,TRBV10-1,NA,CAANKLAGGPRGSYNEQFF,TGCGCCGCAAATAAACTAGCGGGAGGGCCTCGTGGCTCCTACAATGAGCAGTTCTTC